Given below is one T cell receptor beta chain in context. Its antigen is unidentified. Unmatched junction bases numbered 10, after V lost 4 bases and J lost 5 bases. The CDR3 runs to 17 residues. Germline-derived CDR1 and CDR2 are LNHDA and SQIVND (reference sequence). The source of the sample is a study of Tregs in tolerant kidney transplant recipients. Study-level points and caveats: Tolerant patients' donor-specific Tregs expanded beyond overall Tregs, suggesting antigen-driven growth.

Unstimulated regulatory T cells (CD4+CD25+CD127-), CD4+CD25- non-regulatory cells, CD4 and CD8 cells were FACS-sorted from thawed PBMCs. Only in-frame clones appear in the TCRdb table, and some are missing; sequencing was by immunoSEQ multiplex PCR. Of about 73,000 clones in the sample, roughly 98% were seen once. The material sequenced was CD4+ T cells from blood, taken before the transplant. The chain combines TRBV19 with TRBJ2-5, with 13 positions matching TRBD2. The TCR sequence derives from a human donor who received a combined kidney and bone marrow transplant. The DNA for the CDR3 is TGTGCCAGTAGTAGGACTAGCGGGAGTGGGAGGTATGAGACCCAGTACTTC. Encoded protein: CASSRTSGSGRYETQYF. Drawing the rest from reference TRBV19 and TRBJ2-5, the complete variable domain is DGGITQSPKYLFRKEGQNVTLSCEQNLNHDAMYWYRQDPGQGLRLIYYSQIVNDFQKGDIAEGYSVSREKKESFPLTVTSAQKNPTAFYLCASSRTSGSGRYETQYFGPGTRLLVL.